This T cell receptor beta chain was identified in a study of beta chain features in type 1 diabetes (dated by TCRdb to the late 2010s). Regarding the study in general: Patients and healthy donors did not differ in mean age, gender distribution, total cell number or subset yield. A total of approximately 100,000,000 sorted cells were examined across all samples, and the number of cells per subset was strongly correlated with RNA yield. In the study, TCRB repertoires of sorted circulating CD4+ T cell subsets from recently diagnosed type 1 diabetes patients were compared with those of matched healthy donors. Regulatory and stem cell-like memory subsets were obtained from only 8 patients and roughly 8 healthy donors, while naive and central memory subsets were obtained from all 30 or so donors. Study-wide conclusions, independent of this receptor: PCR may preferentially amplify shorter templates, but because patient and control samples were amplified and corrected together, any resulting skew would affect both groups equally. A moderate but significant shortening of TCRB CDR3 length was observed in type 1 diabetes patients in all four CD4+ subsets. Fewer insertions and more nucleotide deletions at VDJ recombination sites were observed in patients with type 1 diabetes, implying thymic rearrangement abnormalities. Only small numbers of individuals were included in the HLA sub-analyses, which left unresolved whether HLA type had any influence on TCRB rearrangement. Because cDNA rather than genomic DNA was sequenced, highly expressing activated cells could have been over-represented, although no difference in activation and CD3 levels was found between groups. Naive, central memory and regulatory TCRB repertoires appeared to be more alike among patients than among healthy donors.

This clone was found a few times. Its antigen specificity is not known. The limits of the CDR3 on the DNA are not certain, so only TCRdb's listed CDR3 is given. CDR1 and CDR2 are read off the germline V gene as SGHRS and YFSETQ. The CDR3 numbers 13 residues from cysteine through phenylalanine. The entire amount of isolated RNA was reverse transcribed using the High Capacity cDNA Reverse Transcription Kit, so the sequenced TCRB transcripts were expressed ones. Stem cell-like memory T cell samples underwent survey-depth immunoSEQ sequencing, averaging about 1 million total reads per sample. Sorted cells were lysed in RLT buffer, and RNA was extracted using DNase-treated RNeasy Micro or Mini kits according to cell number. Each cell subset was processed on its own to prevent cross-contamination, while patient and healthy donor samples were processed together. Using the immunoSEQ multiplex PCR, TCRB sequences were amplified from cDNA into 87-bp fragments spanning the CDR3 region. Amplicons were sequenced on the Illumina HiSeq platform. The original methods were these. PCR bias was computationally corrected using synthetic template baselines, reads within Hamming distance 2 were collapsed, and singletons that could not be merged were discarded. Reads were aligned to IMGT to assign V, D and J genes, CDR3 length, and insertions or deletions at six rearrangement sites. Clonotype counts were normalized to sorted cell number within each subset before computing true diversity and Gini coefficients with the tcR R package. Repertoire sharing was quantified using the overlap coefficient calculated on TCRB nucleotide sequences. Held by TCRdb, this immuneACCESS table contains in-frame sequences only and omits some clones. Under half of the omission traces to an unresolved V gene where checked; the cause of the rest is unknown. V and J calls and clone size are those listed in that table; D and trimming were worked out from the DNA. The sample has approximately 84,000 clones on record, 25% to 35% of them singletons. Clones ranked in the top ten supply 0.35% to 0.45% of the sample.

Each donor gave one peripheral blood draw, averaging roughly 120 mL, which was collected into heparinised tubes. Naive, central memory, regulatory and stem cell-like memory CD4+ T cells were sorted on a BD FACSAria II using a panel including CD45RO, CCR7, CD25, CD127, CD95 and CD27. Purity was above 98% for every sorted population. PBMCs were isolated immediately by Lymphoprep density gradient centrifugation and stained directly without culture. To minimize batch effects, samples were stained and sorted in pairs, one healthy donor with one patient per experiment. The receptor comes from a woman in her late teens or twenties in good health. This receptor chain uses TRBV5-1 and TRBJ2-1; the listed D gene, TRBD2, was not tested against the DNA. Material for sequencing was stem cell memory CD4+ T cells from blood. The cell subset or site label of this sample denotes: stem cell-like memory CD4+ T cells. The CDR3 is CASTSGKWDEQFF.